Listed here are 23 T cell receptor beta chains from one sample, sequenced in a study of T cells in Graves' hyperthyroidism and ophthalmopathy. RNA transcripts provided the source from which TCR beta CDR3 regions were amplified. The HTBI primer set was used in a first-round RT-PCR of the TCR CDR3. TCRdb ran MiXCR on the multiplex PCR reads and lists one entry per CDR3 protein. The table lists 750,000 to 950,000 distinct CDR3 sequences, roughly 40% of them singletons, with 7.5% to 9.5% in the top ten. The specimen was blood. The receptors were sampled from a man aged 18 to 29 with Graves' hyperthyroidism.

In regard to this clonotype: One junction end does not reproduce the germline sequence, and a read error may be involved. The V call is TRBV29-1, the J call TRBJ1-4; the match to TRBD1 covers 7 bases. The CDR3 length is 12 residues. CDR1 is SQVTM, CDR2 ANQGSEA, per germline. CDR3 in amino acids: CSVQGVNEKLFF. In DNA, the CDR3 is TGCAGCGTCCAGGGGGTTAATGAGAAACTGTTTTTT.

This clonotype was seen many times. V is TRBV9 and J is TRBJ2-7, with D hard to call. With 2 bases removed from V and 2 bases from J, the gap between germline ends came to 8 bases. The CDR3 has 13 amino acids. Germline CDR1 and CDR2: SGDLS and YYNGEE. This chain's CDR3 is CASSVDTTYEQYF. Here the CDR3 DNA reads TGTGCCAGCAGCGTCGACACGACCTACGAGCAGTACTTC.

The rearrangement uses TRBV9 and TRBJ2-2; 11 bases line up with TRBD2. V shed 3 bases and J 8 bases; nucleotides not matched to a gene: 3. The CDR3 extends over 14 amino acids. Germline-derived CDR1 and CDR2 are SGDLS and YYNGEE. CDR3 sequence: CASSGTSGRGELFF. CDR3 nucleotide sequence: TGTGCCAGCAGCGGAACTAGCGGGAGAGGGGAGCTGTTTTTT.

This clonotype has only one observation. The chain links TRBV7-6 to TRBJ2-7, with TRBD2 identical over 8 bases. Germline V gives CDR1 SGHVS, CDR2 FNYEAQ. This CDR3 has 14 amino acids. The CDR3 protein is CARDSGSGTYEQYF. Here the CDR3 DNA reads TGTGCTAGAGATTCCGGTAGCGGGACCTACGAGCAGTACTTC.

This clonotype appeared a few times. V gene TRBV20-1 combines with J gene TRBJ1-1, with 11 bases matching TRBD1. V trimming: 5 bases; J trimming: 4 bases; junction bases outside the gene matches: 9. This CDR3 contains 15 residues. Germline values: CDR1 DFQATT, CDR2 SNEGSKA (reference sequence). The CDR3 DNA is TGCAGTGCTTTTACTACCGGGACAGGGGGCACTGAAGCTTTCTTT. Translation: CSAFTTGTGGTEAFF.

V is TRBV2 and J is TRBJ1-2; D not certain. Trimming took 3 bases from V and 4 from J, leaving 9 bases between them. Germline V gene lookup returns CDR1 SNHLY and CDR2 FYNNEI. This CDR3 has 13 amino acids. CDR3 in amino acids: CASSDWEAYGYTF. In DNA, the CDR3 is TGTGCCAGCAGTGACTGGGAGGCCTATGGCTACACCTTC.

The V and J genes are TRBV5-1 and TRBJ1-4; 8 bases map to TRBD2. The J call may be wrong; the DNA end is better matched by TRBJ2-2. The CDR3 contains 17 residues. The germline gives CDR1 SGHRS, CDR2 YFSETQ. CDR3 in DNA: TGCGCCAGCAGCTTGGAACCGGGGACTAGGGGTACCGGGGAGCTGTTTTTT. It codes for CASSLEPGTRGTGELFF.

In the case of this clonotype: Mismatch with germline at one junction end may stem from a read error. This rearrangement joins TRBV10-2 to TRBJ1-1; unclear D gene. The CDR3 extends over 14 amino acids. The V gene's germline CDR1 is WSHSY and CDR2 SAAADI. The CDR3 region is CASSPPELGTKAFF. The CDR3 bases are TGTGCCAGCTCACCACCGGAGTTAGGTACTAAAGCTTTCTTT.

This rearrangement joins TRBV20-1 to TRBJ2-5, with unresolved D. CDR1 and CDR2 from the germline V gene are DFQATT and SNEGSKA (reference sequence). The CDR3 length is 11 residues. Trimming stripped 5 bases from V and 7 bases from J, with 11 bases between. Here the CDR3 DNA reads TGCAGTGCTTACGCCCCCGGGACCCAGTACTTC. It translates to CSAYAPGTQYF.

The chain recombines TRBV29-1 with TRBJ2-7; D is possibly TRBD1 (6 bases). Per the germline V gene, CDR1 is SQVTM and CDR2 is ANQGSEA. Trimming cost V 8 bases and J 2 bases, with 16 bases left between them. The CDR3 sequence is 13 residues long. The CDR3 sequence is CSFLGQLAYEQYF. The CDR3 DNA follows: TGCAGCTTTCTCGGACAGTTGGCCTACGAGCAGTACTTC.

In its sample, this clonotype was seen many times. The chain is built from TRBV7-9 and TRBJ2-6, with no clear D. Trimming left V 1 base short and J 0 bases short, with 7 bases between. Germline assignment: CDR1 SEHNR and CDR2 FQNEAQ (reference sequence). The CDR3 is 16 amino acids. This CDR3 reads CASSLDTVSGANVLTF. The CDR3 DNA follows: TGTGCCAGCAGCTTAGATACCGTCTCTGGGGCCAACGTCCTGACTTTC.

To note about this clonotype: A much more abundant neighbour one base away suggests this may be a read error. In this CDR3 the conserved last residue, phenylalanine or tryptophan, is missing, so a read error is likely. This chain links TRBV10-3 with TRBJ1-2; D not resolved. Germline V gives CDR1 ENHRY, CDR2 SYGVKD. CDR3 length equals 15 residues. Written as DNA, the CDR3 is TGTGCCAGCAGTCCACATTTAGGAGCTAACTATGGCTACACCCTC. Amino acid sequence: CASSPHLGANYGYTL.

This clonotype has just a few counts. This chain links TRBV5-4 with TRBJ1-6; D is unclear. The germline gives CDR1 SGHNT, CDR2 YYREEE (reference sequence). This CDR3 is 13 amino acids long. V lost 2 bases to trimming and J lost 7 bases, with 7 bases between them. CDR3 loop: CASSLTFNSPLHF. The CDR3 bases are TGTGCCAGCAGCTTAACCTTCAATTCACCCCTCCACTTT.

This clonotype appeared a few times. The chain combines TRBV13 with TRBJ2-7; 9 bases align to TRBD1. This CDR3 has 14 amino acids. V lost 5 bases to trimming and J lost 5 bases; unmatched junction nucleotides: 7. In germline, CDR1 is PRHDT, CDR2 FYEKMQ (reference sequence). The CDR3 region is CASSPEGTGNEQYF. The CDR3 nucleotides are TGTGCCAGCAGCCCGGAAGGGACAGGGAACGAGCAGTACTTC.

V is TRBV20-1 and J is TRBJ2-2; perhaps TRBD2 as D (6 bases). This CDR3 is 14 amino acids long. Per germline, CDR1 DFQATT and CDR2 SNEGSKA (reference sequence). As DNA, the CDR3 is TGCAGCGTAGGATCGGGAGCGAACACCGGGGAGCTGTTTTTT. It translates to CSVGSGANTGELFF.

The rearrangement links TRBV6-1 to TRBJ2-2; 8 bases fit TRBD1. This CDR3 spans 15 amino acids. CDR1 is MNHNS, CDR2 SASEGT, per germline. Losses at the gene ends were 2 bases for V and 4 bases for J; bases not matched to a gene: 3. The CDR3 here is CASSERRGPTGELFF. The CDR3 coding sequence is TGTGCCAGCAGTGAACGCAGGGGGCCCACCGGGGAGCTGTTTTTT.

This clonotype was found a few times. The V and J genes are TRBV5-4 and TRBJ2-7; the match to TRBD2 covers 16 bases. Trimming took 3 bases from V and 7 from J; bases not matched to a gene: 10. The germline CDR1 and CDR2 sequences are SGHNT and YYREEE (reference sequence). This CDR3 comprises 17 residues. CDR3 sequence: CASSSPGTSGGAGEQYF. The DNA for the CDR3 is TGTGCCAGCAGCTCGCCCGGGACTAGCGGGGGGGCGGGAGAGCAGTACTTC.

In this sample, this clonotype turned up many times. The rearrangement links TRBV29-1 to TRBJ2-2, with 7 nucleotides matching TRBD1. After removal of 5 bases from V and 7 bases from J, the junction contained 4 bases not matched to a gene. CDR1 is SQVTM, CDR2 ANQGSEA, per germline. This CDR3 contains 12 residues. The CDR3 sequence is CSVTGVNGELFF. CDR3 coding DNA: TGCAGCGTTACAGGGGTAAACGGGGAGCTGTTTTTT.

The rearrangement joins TRBV4-1 to TRBJ1-2, with no clear D. Trimming removed 2 bases at V and 7 bases at J, with 11 bases between. There are 13 residues in the CDR3. Germline-derived CDR1 and CDR2 are MGHRA and YSYEKL. The CDR3 DNA sequence: TGCGCCAGCAGCCAATTGGGGATCTCTGGCTACACCTTC. This codes for CASSQLGISGYTF.

The chain is built from TRBV20-1 and TRBJ1-6; 7 bases map to TRBD1. J gave up 13 bases and V 6 bases, and 9 bases lay outside the gene matches. The CDR3 spans 12 residues. Germline V CDR1 and CDR2: DFQATT, SNEGSKA (reference sequence). The CDR3 here is CSAQRTGAPLHF. The CDR3, as DNA: TGCAGTGCGCAGAGGACAGGAGCGCCCCTCCACTTT.

This clonotype appeared a few times. Here the CDR3 omits its conserved ending phenylalanine or tryptophan, so a read error is the likely source. The DNA is omitted, as the CDR3 cannot be located on it reliably, and the CDR3 follows TCRdb's listing. The chain couples TRBV10-3 to TRBJ2-5. The CDR3 spans 11 amino acids, including both terminal residues. CDR1 ENHRY and CDR2 SYGVKD come from the germline V gene. The chain's CDR3 is CAISETRTVQT.

This clonotype was recorded many times. This chain connects TRBV7-2 to TRBJ1-4; D not certain. The V gene's germline CDR1 is SGHTA and CDR2 FQGNSA. Trimming stripped 5 bases from V and 3 bases from J, with 13 bases between. The CDR3 length is 15 residues. The CDR3 spells CASSPISGPNEKLFF. The DNA of the CDR3 is TGTGCCAGCAGCCCCATTTCGGGCCCTAATGAAAAACTGTTTTTT.

The chain recombines TRBV10-3 with TRBJ1-2; no definite D call. Trimming stripped 10 bases from V and 2 bases from J, with 20 bases between. Germline V lookup: CDR1 ENHRY, CDR2 SYGVKD. This CDR3 has 15 amino acids. The CDR3 nucleotides read TGTGCCAGCACCGTGGGAGTCACACCCAACTATGGCTACACCTTC. Protein sequence: CASTVGVTPNYGYTF.